Detailed here is one T cell receptor beta chain. This specimen comes from a study of blood T cell repertoires in COVID-19. About the research overall: There were acute and convalescent COVID-19 samples, and they came from the United States, Italy and Spain. From T cells, B-cell-depleted T cells, or PBMCs came the material, which was cDNA or gDNA.

V gave up 0 bases and J gave up 8 bases; unmatched junction bases: 11. The V gene's germline CDR1 is LGHDT and CDR2 YNNKEL (reference sequence). The CDR3 covers 17 residues. Per the study methods: Cell counts per sample came from amplifying reference gene primers. Generated by immunoSEQ multiplex PCR, the TCRdb table keeps only in-frame clones and is missing some. V and J calls and clone size are as listed in that table; D and trimming were resolved from the DNA. The sample lists some 150,000 clones; about 88% were seen once. V usage is TRBV3-1 (or the pseudogene TRBV3-2) and J usage is TRBJ1-1; the match to TRBD1 covers 11 bases. This TCR was recovered from a woman over 75 in a cohort sampled during active or convalescent COVID-19. The sample consisted of peripheral blood. In DNA form, the CDR3 reads TGTGCCAGCAGCCAAGAGAGGGACTGGACAGGGGGCGCGGAAGCTTTCTTT. It is translated as CASSQERDWTGGAEAFF.